This is a list of T cell receptor beta chains from one sample in a study of blood T cell repertoires in COVID-19. Assay: immunoSEQ multiplex PCR; the TCRdb copy retains only in-frame clones and omits some. The sample shows around 160,000 clones, more than 70% of them seen only once. The material sequenced was peripheral blood. These receptors were obtained from a man aged 55 to 69 with active or convalescent COVID-19. Each CDR3 is given with its conserved first and last residue. Fields, in order: clone size, D gene, V gene, J gene, CDR3 protein, CDR3 DNA. D genes are given only for firm matches. Size is omitted from some rows. Given values are once, few, many or a class for expanded clones.

NA	NA	TRBV19	TRBJ2-7	CASSIPRPTISYEQYF	TGTGCCAGTAGTATCCCCCGCCCCACAATCTCCTACGAGCAGTACTTC
NA	NA	TRBV5-4	TRBJ2-3	CASSLETGRDTQYF	TGTGCCAGCAGCTTGGAAACAGGGCGCGATACGCAGTATTTT
NA	NA	TRBV6-2/TRBV6-3	TRBJ1-1	CASSGRPGRRTEAFF	TGTGCCAGCAGTGGGAGGCCCGGACGGAGAACTGAAGCTTTCTTT
NA	NA	TRBV29-1	TRBJ2-5	CSVVPRGETQYF	TGCAGCGTTGTCCCCCGGGGGGAGACCCAGTACTTC
few	NA	TRBV10-3	TRBJ2-7	CAISEYEGEQYF	TGTGCCATCAGTGAGTACGAGGGCGAGCAGTACTTC
NA	NA	TRBV4-3	TRBJ2-6	CASSQDRGTGANVLTF	TGCGCCAGCAGCCAAGACAGGGGTACTGGGGCCAACGTCCTGACTTTC
NA	TRBD1	TRBV10-3	TRBJ2-1	CAISGDRGNEQFF	TGTGCCATCAGTGGGGACAGGGGAAATGAGCAGTTCTTC
NA	TRBD1	TRBV28	TRBJ2-7	CASTDRGLRQYF	TGTGCCAGCACCGACAGGGGCTTGAGGCAGTACTTC
NA	TRBD1	TRBV27	TRBJ1-2	CASSLSGTGHYGYTF	TGTGCCAGCAGTTTATCCGGGACAGGGCACTATGGCTACACCTTC
NA	TRBD2	TRBV4-1	TRBJ2-5	CASSQDTLAGGQETQYF	TGCGCCAGCAGCCAAGATACGCTAGCGGGAGGTCAAGAGACCCAGTACTTC
NA	TRBD2	TRBV10-2	TRBJ2-2	CASLVSGRADTGELFF	TGCGCCAGTCTGGTTAGCGGGAGGGCGGACACCGGGGAGCTGTTTTTT
NA	TRBD1	TRBV11-3	TRBJ1-1	CASSPRTGGNTEAFF	TGTGCCAGCAGCCCCCGGACAGGGGGGAACACTGAAGCTTTCTTT
few	TRBD1	TRBV6-5	TRBJ2-7	CANSGTGYEQYF	TGTGCCAATTCCGGGACAGGCTACGAGCAGTACTTC
NA	TRBD2	TRBV6-6	TRBJ2-4	CASSYPGGAKNIQYF	TGTGCCAGCAGTTACCCGGGGGGGGCCAAAAACATTCAGTACTTC
NA	NA	TRBV5-1	TRBJ2-3	CASTPTEGGPGYF	TGCGCCAGCACCCCTACGGAGGGGGGGCCGGGGTATTTT
NA	TRBD1	TRBV6-1	TRBJ2-2	CATLQGDTGELFF	TGTGCCACATTACAGGGGGACACCGGGGAGCTGTTTTTT
few	TRBD1	TRBV7-2	TRBJ1-4	CASSLEGTGLNEKLFF	TGTGCCAGCAGCTTAGAGGGGACAGGGCTTAATGAAAAACTGTTTTTT
NA	TRBD1	TRBV5-4	TRBJ2-7	CASSSGQIASYEQYF	TGTGCCAGCAGCTCGGGACAGATAGCATCCTACGAGCAGTACTTC
NA	TRBD1	TRBV28	TRBJ1-2	CASSRGQADYGYTF	TGTGCCAGCAGCCGCGGACAGGCGGACTATGGCTACACCTTC
many	NA	TRBV28	TRBJ1-1	CASSLGGNGAVEAFF	TGTGCCAGCAGTTTGGGGGGGAACGGGGCGGTTGAAGCTTTCTTT
few	TRBD2	TRBV5-4	TRBJ2-1	CASSSSGRADDEQFF	TGTGCCAGCAGCTCTAGCGGGAGGGCTGACGATGAGCAGTTCTTC
NA	NA	TRBV24-1	TRBJ1-5	CATSDSKGVWGNQPQHF	TGTGCCACCAGTGATTCCAAGGGAGTCTGGGGCAATCAGCCCCAGCATTTT
NA	TRBD2	TRBV4-2	TRBJ2-1	CASSQDPGSEREKMWGYNEQFF	TGTGCCAGCAGCCAAGATCCGGGCAGCGAGCGGGAGAAAATGTGGGGCTACAATGAGCAGTTCTTC
NA	NA	TRBV27	TRBJ2-7	CASSSLGEQYF	TGTGCCAGCAGTTCTCTAGGCGAGCAGTACTTC
NA	TRBD1	TRBV11-1	TRBJ2-2	CASSFKGADTGELFF	TGTGCCAGCAGCTTTAAGGGGGCCGACACCGGGGAGCTGTTTTTT
NA	TRBD1	TRBV19	TRBJ1-5	CASSIGDRPPSRQPQHF	TGTGCCAGTAGTATCGGGGACAGGCCCCCGAGTCGTCAGCCCCAGCATTTT
NA	NA	TRBV28	TRBJ2-2	CASSFYRGGPGELFF	TGTGCCAGCAGTTTTTACAGGGGGGGGCCCGGGGAGCTGTTTTTT
NA	NA	TRBV12-3/TRBV12-4	TRBJ2-3	CASGALTDTQYF	TGTGCCAGCGGGGCCCTCACAGATACGCAGTATTTT
NA	TRBD1	TRBV19	TRBJ1-5	CASSIRSGTGNQPQHF	TGTGCCAGTAGTATAAGGTCCGGGACAGGCAATCAGCCCCAGCATTTT
NA	NA	TRBV7-9	TRBJ2-7	CASSLTAGTAEQYF	TGTGCCAGCAGCTTGACGGCGGGAACTGCCGAGCAGTACTTC
once	NA	TRBV4-1	TRBJ1-1	CASSQRSRQLNTEAFF	TGCGCCAGCAGCCAAAGATCGAGACAGTTGAACACTGAAGCTTTCTTT
NA	NA	TRBV15	TRBJ1-6	CATRYGHVDSPLHF	TGTGCCACCAGATATGGTCACGTAGATTCACCCCTCCACTTT
NA	TRBD2	TRBV6-8	TRBJ2-6	CASSYGGDPYVSGANVLTF	TGTGCCAGCAGTTATGGGGGGGATCCCTATGTCTCTGGGGCCAACGTCCTGACTTTC
NA	TRBD1	TRBV5-1	TRBJ1-4	CASRNDRAYNEKLFF	TGCGCCAGCAGGAATGACAGGGCATATAATGAAAAACTGTTTTTT
NA	TRBD2	TRBV5-1	TRBJ2-1	CASSLQGLHNEQFF	TGCGCCAGCAGCTTGCAGGGACTACACAATGAGCAGTTCTTC
NA	TRBD2	TRBV10-3	TRBJ2-1	CAISESGGDNGYNEQFF	TGTGCCATCAGTGAGTCCGGGGGGGATAACGGGTACAATGAGCAGTTCTTC
NA	TRBD1	TRBV19	TRBJ1-1	CASSIPTGFAEAFF	TGTGCCAGTAGTATCCCGACAGGGTTTGCTGAAGCTTTCTTT
NA	NA	TRBV19	TRBJ2-1	CASSIDGGSGYNEQFF	TGTGCCAGTAGTATAGACGGGGGTAGCGGCTACAATGAGCAGTTCTTC
NA	NA	TRBV7-8	TRBJ1-1	CASSLMGAGAPSGAEAFF	TGTGCCAGCAGCTTAATGGGGGCAGGGGCGCCTTCTGGTGCTGAAGCTTTCTTT
NA	NA	TRBV7-9	TRBJ2-5	CASSLAETQYF	TGTGCCAGCAGCTTGGCTGAGACCCAGTACTTC
NA	TRBD2	TRBV5-6	TRBJ2-5	CASSRLAKETQYF	TGTGCCAGCAGCCGACTAGCGAAAGAGACCCAGTACTTC
NA	NA	TRBV6-5	TRBJ2-1	CASNSLAQLNEQFF	TGTGCCTCCAACTCCCTAGCCCAGCTCAATGAGCAGTTCTTC
NA	NA	TRBV3-1/TRBV3-2	TRBJ2-5	CASSGRGTQYF	TGTGCCAGCAGCGGCCGGGGGACCCAGTACTTC
NA	NA	TRBV28	TRBJ2-1	CASSPVGGTYNEQFF	TGTGCCAGCAGCCCTGTCGGGGGGACATACAATGAGCAGTTCTTC
NA	TRBD2	TRBV28	TRBJ2-2	CASSSRGSGSSTGELFF	TGTGCCAGCAGTTCCCGGGGTAGCGGGAGCTCTACCGGGGAGCTGTTTTTT
once	TRBD2	TRBV29-1	TRBJ2-1	CSVAETSGRRYEQFF	TGCAGCGTTGCCGAGACTAGCGGGAGGAGGTATGAGCAGTTCTTC
NA	NA	TRBV5-4	TRBJ1-6	CASSSYNTVNNSPLHF	TGTGCCAGCAGCTCTTATAATACAGTCAATAATTCACCCCTCCACTTT